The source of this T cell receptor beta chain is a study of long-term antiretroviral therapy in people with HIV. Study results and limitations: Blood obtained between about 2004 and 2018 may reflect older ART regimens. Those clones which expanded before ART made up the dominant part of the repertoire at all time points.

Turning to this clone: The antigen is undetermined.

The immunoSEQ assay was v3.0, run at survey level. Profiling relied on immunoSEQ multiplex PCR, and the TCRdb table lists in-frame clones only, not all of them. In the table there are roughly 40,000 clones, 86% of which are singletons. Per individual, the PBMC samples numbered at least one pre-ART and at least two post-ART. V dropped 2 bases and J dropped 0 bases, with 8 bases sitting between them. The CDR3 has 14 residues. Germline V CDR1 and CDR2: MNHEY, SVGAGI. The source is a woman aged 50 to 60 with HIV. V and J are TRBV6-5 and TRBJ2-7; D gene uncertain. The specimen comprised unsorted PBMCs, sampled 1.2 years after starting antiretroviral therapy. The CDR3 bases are TGTGCCAGCAGTTACGGAGTTAACTCCTACGAGCAGTACTTC. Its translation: CASSYGVNSYEQYF.